The source of this T cell receptor (beta chain) is a study of blood T cells in healthy people across ages. It was with a sample-barcoded 5' primer and a J-beta primer mix that a second PCR of roughly 7 to 12 cycles was run. TCRdb used MiXCR to reprocess the 5' RACE reads, holding one entry per CDR3 protein. Among about 1.7 million distinct CDR3 sequences listed, under 30% were seen once. The TCR comes from a woman aged 25-40 years in good health. Material: blood.

CDR3 protein: CASSPDRGQGQPQHF. The CDR3 nucleotides are TGCGCCAGCAGCCCGGACAGGGGTCAAGGTCAGCCCCAGCATTTT. The chain carries TRBV4-3 and TRBJ1-5, with 9 bases aligning to TRBD1. With 4 bases clipped from V and 6 bases from J, the junction kept 7 bases outside the gene matches. CDR3 length equals 15 residues. The germline V gene has CDR1 LGHNA and CDR2 YSLEER.